This TCR beta chain originates from a study of technical replicates of blood from a handful of donors. The V end was cut by 2 bases, the J end by 5 bases, with 12 bases between. The CDR3 has 15 amino acids. Germline V lookup: CDR1 SEHNR, CDR2 FQNEAQ (reference sequence). Data came from immunoSEQ multiplex PCR; TCRdb stores just in-frame clones and leaves some out. The repertoire holds 11,000 or so clones, with almost 95% as singletons. The origin of this receptor is a human donor in good health. The sample was PBMCs. The chain has TRBV7-9 and TRBJ2-2, with TRBD2 as a possible D gene (5 bases). CDR3 protein: CASSLPGIRTGELFF. DNA of the CDR3: TGTGCCAGCAGCTTACCGGGAATAAGGACCGGGGAGCTGTTTTTT.